Listed below are T cell receptor beta chains from one sample, sequenced in a study of chemoradiotherapy in HPV16-positive cancers. Assay: immunoSEQ multiplex PCR; the TCRdb copy retains only in-frame clones and omits some. The data show tens of thousands of clones, with approximately 84% seen just once and less than 6.5% held by the top ten. This sample comprised blood, obtained from a patient who underwent chemoradiotherapy. These receptor sequences come from a human donor with HPV-associated anogenital cancer. Both conserved end residues are part of each CDR3. The order of the fields is CDR3 length, D gene, J gene, V gene, clone size, CDR3 protein, CDR3 DNA. The D gene is left open where the match is weak. Expanded clones are given a class, and other clones once, few, many or no size at all.

16 TRBD1 TRBJ1-1 TRBV6-7 NA CASSPSTGAEGTEAFF TGTGCCAGCAGTCCTTCTACAGGGGCGGAGGGCACTGAAGCTTTCTTT
14 NA TRBJ1-2 TRBV28 NA CASSLSGVGYGYTF TGTGCCAGCAGTTTAAGTGGGGTGGGCTATGGCTACACCTTC
16 NA TRBJ1-1 TRBV7-9 few CASTAKSGTFIGEAFF TGTGCCAGCACAGCCAAATCAGGGACCTTCATCGGTGAAGCTTTCTTT
13 NA TRBJ1-5 TRBV30 NA CAWSDSENQPQHF TGTGCCTGGAGTGACAGTGAAAATCAGCCCCAGCATTTT
14 NA TRBJ1-1 TRBV6-1 NA CASSWGRTFTEAFF TGTGCCAGCAGCTGGGGCAGAACCTTCACTGAAGCTTTCTTT
16 TRBD1 TRBJ1-1 TRBV27 NA CASSLSTGALNTEAFF TGTGCCAGCAGTTTATCTACAGGGGCGCTAAACACTGAAGCTTTCTTT
15 TRBD1 TRBJ1-1 TRBV6-5 NA CASSYSTTGDTEAFF TGTGCCAGCAGTTACTCGACTACAGGGGACACTGAAGCTTTCTTT
14 TRBD1 TRBJ1-2 TRBV27 NA CASARKGQNYGYTF TGTGCCAGCGCAAGAAAGGGACAGAACTATGGCTACACCTTC
17 TRBD1 TRBJ2-2 TRBV11-2 NA CASSPRTGGSNTGELFF TGTGCCAGCAGCCCAAGGACAGGGGGGTCGAACACCGGGGAGCTGTTTTTT
13 NA TRBJ1-2 TRBV2 few CASRSAGSSGYTF TGTGCCAGCAGGAGTGCAGGGTCGAGTGGCTACACCTTC
14 TRBD1 TRBJ2-7 TRBV28 NA CASSLMGQGGDLNF TGTGCCAGCAGTTTAATGGGACAGGGGGGGGATTTGAACTTC
13 NA TRBJ1-2 TRBV19 few CASSIVTGDGYTF TGTGCCAGTAGTATAGTGACTGGAGATGGCTACACCTTC
14 TRBD2 TRBJ2-1 TRBV5-1 NA CASSLAGAKDEQFF TGCGCCAGCAGCCTAGCGGGGGCCAAGGATGAGCAGTTCTTC
14 NA TRBJ1-3 TRBV4-2 NA CASSQGALRNTIYF TGTGCCAGCAGCCAAGGGGCGCTAAGGAACACCATATATTTT
15 TRBD1 TRBJ2-7 TRBV11-2 NA CASSLVSRGPYEQYF TGTGCCAGCAGCTTAGTTAGCAGGGGGCCCTACGAGCAGTACTTC
15 NA TRBJ2-1 TRBV11-2 NA CASSATIAGHNEQFF TGTGCCAGCAGCGCCACGATTGCAGGCCACAATGAGCAGTTCTTC
18 NA TRBJ1-3 TRBV15 once CATSRDRPGQLSGNTIYF TGTGCCACCAGCAGAGATCGGCCCGGACAGCTCTCTGGAAACACCATATATTTT
16 NA TRBJ2-2 TRBV5-4 NA CASSPRRGRDTGELFF TGTGCCAGCAGCCCCCGGAGGGGGCGGGACACCGGGGAGCTGTTTTTT
14 NA TRBJ2-1 TRBV19 NA CASADSSSYNEQFF TGTGCCAGTGCTGACAGTAGCTCCTACAATGAGCAGTTCTTC
14 NA TRBJ1-1 TRBV15 few CATSRDMRVTEAFF TGTGCCACCAGCAGAGATATGCGGGTCACTGAAGCTTTCTTT
13 NA TRBJ2-3 TRBV6-5 NA CASSPASTDTQYF TGTGCCAGCAGCCCCGCAAGCACAGATACGCAGTATTTT
15 TRBD1 TRBJ1-4 TRBV9 NA CASSEEDRLNEKLFF TGTGCCAGCAGCGAGGAGGACAGGCTTAATGAAAAACTGTTTTTT